The table lists the clone carrying this T cell receptor (beta chain) with a few counts. Its antigen is undetermined. Using its own MiXCR run on the 5' RACE reads, TCRdb lists one record per CDR3 protein. The table lists roughly 1.6 million distinct CDR3 sequences, around 29% of them singletons. The data stem from a study of identical twins. Overall study results and limits: Out-of-frame TCR alpha sharing in monozygotic twins exceeded recombination model predictions.

The CDR3 is 12 residues long. The germline V gene encodes CDR1 SEHNR and CDR2 FQNEAQ (reference sequence). Trimming cost V 8 bases and J 5 bases, with 12 bases left between them. The gene calls are TRBV7-9 and TRBJ2-5; D is perhaps TRBD1 or TRBD2 (5 bases each). Material for sequencing was cord blood. The TCR comes from a newborn girl in good health. CDR3 coding DNA: TGTGCCAGCGACGGGGCCGGGGAGACCCAGTACTTC. This codes for CASDGAGETQYF.